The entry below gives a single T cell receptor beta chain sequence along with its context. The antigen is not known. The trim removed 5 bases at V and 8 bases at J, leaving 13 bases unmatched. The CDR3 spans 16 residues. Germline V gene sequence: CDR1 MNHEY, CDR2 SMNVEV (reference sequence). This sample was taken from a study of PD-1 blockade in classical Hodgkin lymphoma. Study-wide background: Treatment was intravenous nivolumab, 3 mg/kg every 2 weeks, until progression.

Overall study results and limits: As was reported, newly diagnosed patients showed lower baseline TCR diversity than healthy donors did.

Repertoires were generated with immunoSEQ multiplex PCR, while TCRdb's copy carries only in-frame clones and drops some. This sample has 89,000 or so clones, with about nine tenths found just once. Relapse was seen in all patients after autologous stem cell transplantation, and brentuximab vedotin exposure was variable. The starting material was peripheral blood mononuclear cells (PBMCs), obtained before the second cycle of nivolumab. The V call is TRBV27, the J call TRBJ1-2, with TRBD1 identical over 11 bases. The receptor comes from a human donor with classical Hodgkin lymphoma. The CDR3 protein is CASSVRLGQGARGYTF. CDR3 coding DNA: TGTGCCAGCAGTGTCAGACTTGGACAGGGGGCGAGGGGCTACACCTTC.